The clone carrying this T cell receptor beta chain was detected many times. In TCRdb, the 5' RACE reads were re-called with MiXCR into one record per CDR3 protein. In the table there are fewer than 350,000 distinct CDR3 sequences, approximately 4% of which are singletons. Germline values: CDR1 MNHEY, CDR2 SMNVEV (reference sequence). Trimming at V came to 5 bases and at J to 5 bases, leaving 5 bases not matched to a gene. The CDR3 loop spans 14 amino acids. This sample was taken from a study of T cells after yellow fever vaccination. The TCR sequence derives from a man in his late teens or twenties who received the YFV17D yellow fever vaccine. The rearrangement links TRBV27 to TRBJ1-5; 8 positions match TRBD1. Material: PBMCs, obtained 15 days after the yellow fever booster vaccination. CDR3: CASSLRGRYQPQHF. For the CDR3, the DNA is TGTGCCAGCAGTCTCAGGGGGCGGTATCAGCCCCAGCATTTT.